This T cell receptor (beta chain) was sequenced for a study of shared clonotypes between healthy human individuals. Several immunoSEQ plates held equal portions of the genomic DNA taken from each subset. Approximately 210 ng DNA, tens of thousands of T cell genomes, went into each sorted-subset replicate PCR. Data came from immunoSEQ multiplex PCR; TCRdb stores just in-frame clones and leaves some out. This sample has 1,500,000 or so clones; roughly 96% occur once, and the top ten carry roughly 1.1%. Germline V gene sequence: CDR1 SGDLS, CDR2 YYNGEE. V was clipped by 4 bases and J by 2 bases; unmatched bases: 7. The CDR3 runs to 16 residues.

The sequenced material came from naive CD4+ T cells sorted from blood. Indicated subset: CD45RA+ positively selected. The TCR originated in a man aged 25-45 years in good health. The V call is TRBV9, the J call TRBJ2-2; 8 nucleotides align to TRBD2. The CDR3 region is CASSRGLAGNTGELFF. The DNA for the CDR3 is TGTGCCAGCAGCCGTGGACTAGCTGGCAACACCGGGGAGCTGTTTTTT. Combining the CDR3 with reference TRBV9 and TRBJ2-2 gives the whole variable domain DSGVTQTPKHLITATGQRVTLRCSPRSGDLSVYWYQQSLDQGLQFLIQYYNGEERAKGNILERFSAQQFPDLHSELNLSSLELGDSALYFCASSRGLAGNTGELFFGEGSRLTVL.